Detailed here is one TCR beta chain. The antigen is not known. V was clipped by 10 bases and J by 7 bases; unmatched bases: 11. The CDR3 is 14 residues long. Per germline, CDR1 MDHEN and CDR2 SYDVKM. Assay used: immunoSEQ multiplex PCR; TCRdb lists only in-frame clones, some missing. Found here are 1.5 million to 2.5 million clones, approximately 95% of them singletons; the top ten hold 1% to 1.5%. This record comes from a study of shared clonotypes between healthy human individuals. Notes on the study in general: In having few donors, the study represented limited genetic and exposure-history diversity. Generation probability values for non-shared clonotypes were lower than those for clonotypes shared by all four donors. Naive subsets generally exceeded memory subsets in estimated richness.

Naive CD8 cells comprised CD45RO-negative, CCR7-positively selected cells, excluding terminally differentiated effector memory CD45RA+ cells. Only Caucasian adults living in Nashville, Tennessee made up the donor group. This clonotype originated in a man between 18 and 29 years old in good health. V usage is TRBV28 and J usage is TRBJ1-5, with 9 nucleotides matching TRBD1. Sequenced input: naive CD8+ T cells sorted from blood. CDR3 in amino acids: CAIWDRDLDQPQHF. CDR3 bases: TGTGCCATATGGGACAGGGATCTTGACCAGCCCCAGCATTTT.